This T cell receptor (beta chain) stems from a study of response to subunit inactivated influenza vaccine (dated by TCRdb to 2017 to 2018). Concerning the study at large: To follow how T cells responded to a trivalent subunit inactivated influenza vaccine, the researchers relied on deep quantitative profiling of the T cell receptor repertoire. Overall results and qualifications from the work: It was suggested by the authors that each seasonal influenza vaccination may recruit only a limited number of new T cells.

Library preparation employed RT-PCR. Sequencing used an Illumina HiSeq 2500. TCRdb redid the processing of the public reads, applying fastp at Q25 and MiXCR, and retained in-frame beta chains. Every CDR3 protein is listed once, alongside the most common genes and DNA of its rows. The sample table records about 500,000 distinct CDR3 sequences; 15% to 20% of these occur just once. Roughly 3% of the sample lies in the top ten. With regard to this clonotype: What this receptor recognizes is not known. A much bigger clone sits one base away, suggesting this may be a read error.

The origin of this receptor is a man aged 50 to 69 who received an inactivated influenza vaccine. Donor details come from another sample of the same person, matched by shared clones. Sequencing was performed on CD4+ T cells sorted from PBMCs, taken roughly 24 months after vaccination.

Here the CDR3 is given as CASSFFGANVLTF. The DNA is TGTGCCAGCAGTTTTTTTGGGGCCAACGTCCTGACTTTC. The sequence links TRBV27 to TRBJ2-6, with the D gene not clear enough to name. Cut back by 3 bases and 3 bases, the V and J ends lie 3 bases apart. Spanning cysteine to phenylalanine, the CDR3 consists of 13 amino acids. Only the CDR3 part of the read is kept: 39 bases, read in frame from the first base. CDR1 and CDR2, looked up from the germline V gene (reference sequence), are MNHEY and SMNVEV. With the rest looked up from the reference TRBV27 and TRBJ2-6 genes rather than sequenced, the full variable domain is EAQVTQNPRYLITVTGKKLTVTCSQNMNHEYMSWYRQDPGLGLRQIYYSMNVEVTDKGDVPEGYKVSRKEKRNFPLILESPSPNQTSLYFCASSFFGANVLTFGAGSRLTVL.